One and the same sample provided the 28 T cell receptor beta chains below, sequenced in a study of CD8 T cells in ankylosing spondylitis. TCRdb re-called the 5' RACE reads through MiXCR, storing one row per CDR3 protein. The repertoire holds fewer than 550,000 distinct CDR3 sequences, approximately 5.3% seen once, with roughly 3.3% in the top ten. General study findings and limits: Typical of ankylosing spondylitis blood, it appeared, was a TCR beta motif of fewer than 10 highly homologous variants.

The antigens these receptors bind are not known. Input material: blood, either unsorted or a sorted T cell fraction (not recorded which). These receptors all stem from a male donor with ankylosing spondylitis.

This clonotype was seen ten or more times. The chain is built from TRBV6-6 and TRBJ1-5; D not certain. This CDR3 has 13 residues. CDR1 is MNHNY and CDR2 is SVGAGI in the germline V gene (reference sequence). V lost 0 bases and J 3 bases, leaving 3 bases between the germline ends. CDR3 sequence: CASSYSYNQPQHF. CDR3 nucleotide sequence: TGTGCCAGCAGTTACTCCTACAATCAGCCCCAGCATTTT.

This clonotype was recorded at least ten times. V gene TRBV6-2 or TRBV6-3 combines with J gene TRBJ2-5; no definite D call. Germline V gives CDR1 MNHEY, CDR2 SVGEGT. The CDR3 has 12 amino acids. Trimming removed 5 bases from V and 6 bases from J, with 10 bases in between. The CDR3 spells CASSDPMKTQYF. In nucleotides, the CDR3 is TGTGCCAGCAGTGACCCGATGAAGACCCAGTACTTC.

This clonotype was observed a few times. This sequence joins TRBV4-3 and TRBJ2-5; 15 bases align to TRBD2. Germline trimming cut 4 bases from V and 5 bases from J; bases unmatched to any gene: 11. CDR3 size: 18 residues. CDR1 LGHNA and CDR2 YSLEER come from the germline V gene. CDR3 loop: CASSPGTSGGLGEETQYF. CDR3 in DNA: TGCGCCAGCAGCCCGGGGACTAGCGGGGGGCTTGGGGAGGAGACCCAGTACTTC.

The sample holds many counts of this clonotype. The CDR3 region is CASSPAGWGEKLFF. CDR3 DNA sequence: TGTGCCAGCAGCCCCGCGGGCTGGGGGGAAAAACTGTTTTTT. The gene calls are TRBV27 and TRBJ1-4, with TRBD1 as a possible D gene (5 bases). V lost 6 bases and J 8 bases, leaving 16 bases between the germline ends. This CDR3 spans 14 amino acids. The germline gives CDR1 MNHEY, CDR2 SMNVEV (reference sequence).

Concerning this clonotype itself: Because it lacks the conserved phenylalanine or tryptophan at the end, this CDR3 is likely a read error. The chain's CDR3 is CASSPSRVEYGYTC. CDR3 sequence (DNA): TGTGCCAGCTCACCTTCCCGGGTCGAATATGGCTACACCTGC. This rearrangement joins TRBV18 to TRBJ1-2; unclear D gene. The ends were cut back, 3 bases at V and 5 bases at J, with 13 bases in the middle. This CDR3 contains 14 residues. CDR1 and CDR2 (germline): KGHSH, LQKENI.

This clonotype was observed many times. The chain combines TRBV13 with TRBJ2-1, with a tentative D call TRBD1 (5 bases). Germline V CDR1 and CDR2: PRHDT, FYEKMQ (reference sequence). This CDR3 has 12 residues. Deletions cut 8 bases from V and 5 bases from J, with 10 bases between. In DNA form, the CDR3 reads TGTGCCAGCGCGGACACTCACAATGAGCAGTTCTTC. As protein: CASADTHNEQFF.

This clonotype occurred many times. This sequence joins TRBV12-3 or TRBV12-4 and TRBJ1-1; D unresolved. Trimming cost V 7 bases and J 0 bases, with 15 bases left between them. The CDR3 length is 15 residues. CDR3 sequence reads: CASTHRPGVNTEAFF. CDR3 bases: TGTGCCAGCACCCACCGCCCCGGGGTGAACACTGAAGCTTTCTTT.

At least ten counts were recorded for this clonotype. This chain links TRBV7-2 with TRBJ1-5, with D possibly TRBD1 on 6 matching bases. CDR1 is SGHTA and CDR2 is FQGNSA in the germline V gene. V was trimmed by 5 bases and J by 4 bases, leaving 12 bases between them. The CDR3 length is 14 residues. CDR3 residues: CASSQDSSNQPQHF. The CDR3 coding sequence is TGTGCCAGCAGCCAGGACAGTTCAAATCAGCCCCAGCATTTT.

On this clonotype: This sequence may be a read error, since a much larger clone differs from it by one base. The chain has TRBV29-1 and TRBJ2-5; TRBD1 or TRBD2 may be the D gene (5 bases each). This CDR3 region has 12 residues. Trimming stripped 7 bases from V and 6 bases from J, with 15 bases between. Germline CDR1 and CDR2: SQVTM and ANQGSEA. Here the CDR3 DNA reads TGCAGCGGCACCGGGACCGACAAGACCCAGTACTTC. Encoded protein: CSGTGTDKTQYF.

This clonotype came up many times. The chain carries TRBV7-2 and TRBJ2-5; 7 bases align to TRBD1. The CDR3 extends over 15 amino acids. In germline, CDR1 is SGHTA, CDR2 FQGNSA. The junction had 11 bases not matched to a gene; V was cut back by 5 bases and J by 5 bases. CDR3 amino acids: CASSPRTGLMETQYF. CDR3 DNA sequence: TGTGCCAGCAGCCCTCGGACAGGATTGATGGAGACCCAGTACTTC.

This clonotype was detected many times. The J gene is TRBJ2-7, the V gene TRBV11-1; TRBD1 matches at 10 bases. This CDR3 region has 15 residues. After removal of 5 bases from V and 1 base from J, the junction contained 5 bases not matched to a gene. Looked up from germline, CDR1 is SGHAT and CDR2 is FQDESV (reference sequence). This CDR3 is CASSPRQGASYEQYF. In DNA, the CDR3 is TGTGCCAGCAGCCCTAGACAGGGGGCTTCCTACGAGCAGTACTTC. The variable domain in full, with the rest retrieved from reference TRBV11-1 and TRBJ2-7, is EAEVAQSPRYKITEKSQAVAFWCDPISGHATLYWYRQILGQGPELLVQFQDESVVDDSQLPKDRFSAERLKGVDSTLKIQPAELGDSAMYLCASSPRQGASYEQYFGPGTRLTVT.

This clonotype was found a few times. The chain joins TRBV6-1 to TRBJ2-7; D ambiguous. This CDR3 comprises 15 residues. The germline V and J ends were trimmed by 10 bases and 5 bases, with 24 bases remaining between them. Germline CDR1 reads MNHNS; CDR2 reads SASEGT. For the CDR3, the DNA is TGTGCCACCACACGAACCCAGGTTTTTTCTCACGAGCAGTACTTC. Translation: CATTRTQVFSHEQYF.

This clonotype was detected ten times or more. The chain joins TRBV20-1 to TRBJ2-7; 7 nucleotides match TRBD2. From germline, CDR1 is DFQATT and CDR2 SNEGSKA (reference sequence). V was clipped by 6 bases and J by 4 bases; unmatched bases: 18. The CDR3 runs 16 residues. The CDR3: CSAAPLKAGVIYEQYF. In DNA, the CDR3 is TGCAGTGCCGCGCCCCTCAAGGCGGGAGTGATTTACGAGCAGTACTTC.

The sample holds many counts of this clonotype. The J gene is TRBJ2-7, the V gene TRBV12-3 or TRBV12-4; maybe TRBD1 (6 bases). This CDR3 comprises 13 residues. V dropped 3 bases and J dropped 6 bases, with 12 bases sitting between them. The CDR3 is CASSFTGTREQYF. The CDR3, as DNA: TGTGCCAGCAGTTTCACAGGGACCCGCGAGCAGTACTTC.

This clonotype has a handful of counts. The chain links TRBV18 to TRBJ2-7, with D maybe TRBD1 (5 bases). Germline-derived CDR1 and CDR2 are KGHSH and LQKENI. V was shortened by 6 bases and J by 5 bases, with 14 bases between the two germline ends. CDR3 length equals 13 residues. CDR3 DNA: TGTGCCAGCTCCCCCGAGCAGGGCCACGAGCAGTACTTC. Translating gives CASSPEQGHEQYF.

The table lists this clonotype with many counts. The rearrangement uses TRBV10-1 and TRBJ2-7; 8 bases align to TRBD1. The CDR3 runs to 15 residues. CDR1 WNHNN and CDR2 SYGVQD come from the germline V gene (reference sequence). With 1 base clipped from V and 7 bases from J, the junction kept 9 bases outside the gene matches. CDR3 amino acids: CASSEFGQGAEEQYF. The DNA of the CDR3 is TGCGCCAGCAGTGAGTTTGGTCAGGGGGCTGAAGAGCAGTACTTC.

There are many counts of this clonotype. The V gene is TRBV6-1, the J gene TRBJ2-5, with D unresolved. This CDR3 spans 13 amino acids. Germline values: CDR1 MNHNS, CDR2 SASEGT. The V end lost 5 bases, the J end lost 2 bases, and 9 bases lay between the germline ends. CDR3 in DNA: TGTGCCAGCAGTCGACGGCAACAAGAGACCCAGTACTTC. This gives the protein CASSRRQQETQYF.

At least ten counts were recorded for this clonotype. The rearrangement joins TRBV7-2 to TRBJ1-1; D is perhaps TRBD1 (5 bases). V gave up 2 bases and J gave up 1 base, with 5 bases separating them. The germline gives CDR1 SGHTA, CDR2 FQGNSA. The CDR3 has 13 amino acids. The CDR3 bases are TGTGCCAGCAGCTTACAGGGGAACACTGAAGCTTTCTTT. Protein product: CASSLQGNTEAFF.

This clonotype was seen a handful of times. V is TRBV3-1 and J is TRBJ2-3; D tentatively fits TRBD1 or TRBD2 (6 bases each). CDR3 length: 13 amino acids. Germline CDR1 LGHDT, CDR2 YNNKEL (reference sequence). Trimming took 3 bases from V and 6 from J, leaving 10 bases between them. CDR3 amino acids: CASSQTGADTQYF. DNA of the CDR3: TGTGCCAGCAGCCAGACGGGGGCGGATACGCAGTATTTT.

Ten or more counts support this clonotype. The genes are TRBV20-1 and TRBJ1-2, with D unclear. V gave up 0 bases and J gave up 0 bases, with 8 bases separating them. The length of the CDR3 is 14 residues. Germline CDR1 and CDR2: DFQATT and SNEGSKA (reference sequence). CDR3 protein: CSARDQVSNYGYTF. The CDR3 coding sequence is TGCAGTGCTAGAGATCAGGTCTCTAACTATGGCTACACCTTC.

The genes are TRBV4-1 and TRBJ2-2; D perhaps matches TRBD1 (5 bases). V was shortened by 1 base and J by 7 bases, with 16 bases between the two germline ends. CDR3 length: 16 residues. Germline assignment: CDR1 MGHRA and CDR2 YSYEKL. CDR3 amino acids: CASSQGGAGFGGELFF. The CDR3 region has the DNA TGCGCCAGCAGCCAAGGAGGCGCAGGGTTCGGCGGGGAGCTGTTTTTT.

The sample holds many counts of this clonotype. The rearrangement links TRBV9 to TRBJ2-6; possibly TRBD2 for D (6 bases). Germline V lookup: CDR1 SGDLS, CDR2 YYNGEE. V lost 4 bases to trimming and J lost 0 bases, with 14 bases between them. The CDR3 totals 17 residues. The CDR3 spells CASSLFATSSGANVLTF. The CDR3, as DNA: TGTGCCAGCAGCTTGTTCGCGACTAGCTCTGGGGCCAACGTCCTGACTTTC.

Many counts were recorded for this clonotype. The rearrangement uses TRBV9 and TRBJ2-5, with D unresolved. The CDR3 totals 14 residues. CDR1 and CDR2 from the germline V gene are SGDLS and YYNGEE. V was pared by 3 bases and J by 5 bases, with 14 bases between. This CDR3 reads CASSALRDGETQYF. Here the CDR3 DNA reads TGTGCCAGCAGCGCTTTGCGTGACGGGGAGACCCAGTACTTC. Combining the CDR3 with reference TRBV9 and TRBJ2-5 gives the whole variable domain DSGVTQTPKHLITATGQRVTLRCSPRSGDLSVYWYQQSLDQGLQFLIQYYNGEERAKGNILERFSAQQFPDLHSELNLSSLELGDSALYFCASSALRDGETQYFGPGTRLLVL.

The chain recombines TRBV7-2 with TRBJ1-3; unclear D gene. Germline V gene lookup returns CDR1 SGHTA and CDR2 FQGNSA. This CDR3 is 16 amino acids long. V was clipped by 5 bases and J by 1 base, with 15 bases between them. CDR3 bases: TGTGCCAGCAGCGATTACAGAGCCCAGTCTGGAAACACCATATATTTT. Translation: CASSDYRAQSGNTIYF.

In this sample, this clonotype turned up many times. V and J are TRBV7-2 and TRBJ1-1; D is possibly TRBD1 (5 bases). V dropped 4 bases and J dropped 1 base, with 16 bases sitting between them. This CDR3 has 16 residues. Per germline, CDR1 SGHTA and CDR2 FQGNSA. The CDR3 protein is CASSSPGGGRNTEAFF. CDR3 DNA sequence: TGTGCCAGCAGCTCCCCCGGGGGGGGAAGGAACACTGAAGCTTTCTTT.

The CDR3 loop is CASSKAIADAYEQYF. The DNA for the CDR3 is TGTGCCAGCAGCAAAGCAATAGCCGATGCCTACGAGCAGTACTTC. This chain uses TRBV21-1 with TRBJ2-7. TRBV21-1 corresponds to a pseudogene. The CDR3 runs to 15 residues.

There are many counts of this clonotype. V and J are TRBV4-2 and TRBJ2-7, with a tentative D call TRBD1 (5 bases). The V end was cut by 0 bases, the J end by 5 bases, with 17 bases between. Germline values: CDR1 LGHNA, CDR2 YNFKEQ. The CDR3 spans 16 residues. The CDR3 nucleotides read TGTGCCAGCAGCCAAGATGGGGCTGGGGTTACGAACGAGCAGTACTTC. Amino acids: CASSQDGAGVTNEQYF.

This clonotype was recorded many times. The gene calls are TRBV5-1 and TRBJ2-1, with D tentatively TRBD2 (5 bases). Germline CDR1 reads SGHRS; CDR2 reads YFSETQ. The CDR3 has 15 residues. The V and J ends lost 4 bases and 0 bases respectively, with 11 bases between them. The CDR3, as DNA: TGCGCCAGCAGCCTGGACTGGAGCTCCTACAATGAGCAGTTCTTC. Amino acid sequence: CASSLDWSSYNEQFF.